This record looks at one TCR beta chain sequence and its context. Its antigen remains unidentified. The data were obtained in a study of T cells expressing NK-cell markers. At the level of the study: Repertoires of TCR beta were obtained from T cells sorted as CD3+CD56+NKG2C+, CD3+CD56+NKG2C- and CD3+CD56-NKG2C+. Sequenced donors, eight in total, included seven who were HCMV-seropositive and one who was seronegative.

Study findings and constraints: Topping the CD3+CD56-NKG2C+ fraction as well were these clonotypes, in a few donors.

5'RACE template switching with UMIs produced the TCR beta cDNA. Using the 5' RACE reads, TCRdb records one entry per CDR3 protein without DNA. The sample holds 440,000 or so distinct CDR3 sequences. The clonotype originates from a woman aged 18 to 69 in good health. Sequenced: blood T cells: a sorted CD56 or NKG2C T cell subset, CD4+ or CD8+ T cells, or bulk PBMC T cells (not recorded which).

CDR3 residues: CASSPGQGNAEAFF. The rearrangement joins TRBV5-1 to TRBJ1-1; TCRdb's D call of TRBD1 is untestable without DNA. CDR1 and CDR2 (germline): SGHRS, YFSETQ. This CDR3 has 14 amino acids.